This T cell receptor beta chain appears in the sequencing data of a study of blood T cell repertoires in COVID-19. Germline loops: CDR1 MGHRA, CDR2 YSYEKL. V dropped 5 bases and J dropped 5; count of bases not matched to a gene: 10. This CDR3 contains 15 residues. Using immunoSEQ multiplex PCR, the repertoire was profiled, and TCRdb retains in-frame clones only, with some absent. Here the sample spans some 200,000 clones, less than 90% being singletons. This receptor was obtained from an elderly woman with active or convalescent COVID-19. The V gene is TRBV4-1, the J gene TRBJ2-7; 9 bases align to TRBD1. The specimen sequenced was peripheral blood. The CDR3 is CASSRPGTGMDEQYF. CDR3 DNA sequence: TGCGCCAGCAGCAGGCCCGGGACAGGGATGGACGAGCAGTACTTC.